This passage covers 10 T cell receptor beta chains from one sample sequenced in a study of identical twins. TCRdb processed the 5' RACE reads anew with MiXCR; each CDR3 protein has one entry. The sample includes more than 1.5 million distinct CDR3 sequences, less than 40% of them seen just once. The material sequenced was cord blood. Source of these receptors: a newborn girl in good health.

A few counts support this clonotype. The V gene is TRBV10-2, the J gene TRBJ2-3, with TRBD2 matching 13 bases. V lost 6 bases and J lost 4; bases outside the gene matches: 7. Germline V gene sequence: CDR1 WSHSY, CDR2 SAAADI. This CDR3 has 16 residues. The CDR3 DNA reads TGCGCCAGCAGGGCCGGGACTAGCGGGGTAGCAGATACGCAGTATTTT. This gives the protein CASRAGTSGVADTQYF.

This clonotype was detected a few times. The genes are TRBV12-3 or TRBV12-4 and TRBJ1-5, with D maybe TRBD1 (5 bases). Trimming took 3 bases from V and 6 from J, leaving 9 bases between them. This CDR3 comprises 13 residues. The CDR3 spells CASSFAGTQPQHF. The DNA for the CDR3 is TGTGCCAGCAGTTTTGCAGGGACTCAGCCCCAGCATTTT.

This clonotype was recorded many times. The chain uses TRBV6-6 and TRBJ1-4; TRBD1 might be the D (5 bases). V shed 0 bases and J shed 0 bases, with 5 bases lying between them. CDR1 is MNHNY, CDR2 SVGAGI, per germline (reference sequence). The length of the CDR3 is 15 residues. The CDR3 DNA reads TGTGCCAGCAGTTACTCGACAGCAACTAATGAAAAACTGTTTTTT. Protein product: CASSYSTATNEKLFF.

In its sample, this clonotype was seen once. The junction departs from germline at one end; a sequencing error may be responsible. This chain connects TRBV4-1 to TRBJ2-5, with TRBD2 matching 7 bases. The better agreement between TRBJ2-7 and the DNA end casts doubt on the J call. From germline, CDR1 is MGHRA and CDR2 YSYEKL. This CDR3 is 17 amino acids long. CDR3 coding DNA: TGCGCCAGCAGCCACCGACAAACTAGCGCCAGCTCCCACGAGCAGTACTTC. It translates to CASSHRQTSASSHEQYF.

This clonotype was detected a few times. V and J are TRBV2 and TRBJ2-1; possibly TRBD2 for D (7 bases). This CDR3 has 11 residues. Germline V gives CDR1 SNHLY, CDR2 FYNNEI. The V end was cut by 3 bases, the J end by 15 bases, with 12 bases between. The CDR3 loop is CASSEGGLGFF. The CDR3 nucleotides are TGTGCCAGCAGTGAGGGGGGGCTCGGGTTCTTC.

A word on this clonotype: One end of the junction is discordant with germline, which a read error may explain. J is TRBJ2-1 and V is TRBV30, with D perhaps TRBD1 or TRBD2 (5 bases each). The germline V gene encodes CDR1 GTSNPN and CDR2 SVGIG (reference sequence). The CDR3 consists of 14 residues. The CDR3 here is CAWIVGVAYNEQLF. The CDR3 bases are TGTGCCTGGATAGTGGGGGTAGCCTACAATGAGCAGTTATTC.

In this sample, this clonotype turned up many times. The chain couples TRBV9 to TRBJ2-1; 14 positions agree with TRBD2. Per the germline V gene, CDR1 is SGDLS and CDR2 is YYNGEE. This CDR3 spans 15 amino acids. V shed 5 bases and J 3 bases; nucleotides not matched to a gene: 1. CDR3: CASSGTSGSYNEQFF. DNA for the CDR3: TGTGCCAGCAGTGGGACTAGCGGGAGCTACAATGAGCAGTTCTTC.

This chain uses TRBV5-6 with TRBJ1-4; 9 nucleotides match TRBD1. This CDR3 has 14 residues. Germline CDR1 is SGHDT and CDR2 is YYEEEE. After removal of 5 bases from V and 7 bases from J, the junction contained 6 bases not matched to a gene. CDR3: CASRIGQGSEKLFF. In nucleotides, the CDR3 is TGTGCCAGCAGAATTGGACAGGGGAGTGAAAAACTGTTTTTT.

This chain joins TRBV4-1 and TRBJ2-1, with TRBD2 matching 10 bases. The CDR3 runs to 14 residues. CDR1 is MGHRA, CDR2 YSYEKL, per germline. The junction had 7 bases not matched to a gene; V was cut back by 1 base and J by 13 bases. The CDR3 loop is CASSQVSSGGAQFF. The CDR3 DNA sequence: TGCGCCAGCAGCCAAGTTTCCAGCGGGGGGGCCCAGTTCTTC.

The chain joins TRBV3-1 to TRBJ2-1; 11 bases match TRBD1. The CDR3 has 15 amino acids. CDR1 and CDR2 from the germline V gene are LGHDT and YNNKEL (reference sequence). V trimming: 4 bases; J trimming: 6 bases; junction bases outside the gene matches: 5. The DNA of the CDR3 is TGTGCCAGCAGCCGAGCGGGACAGGGGGGCAATGAGCAGTTCTTC. Translated: CASSRAGQGGNEQFF.